This passage covers 27 T cell receptor beta chains from one sample sequenced in a study of OX40 agonist ivuxolimab in advanced cancers. The assay was immunoSEQ multiplex PCR, and TCRdb's table has in-frame clones only and misses some. The sample yields 30,000 to 45,000 clones, 88% seen once. The sample in question was CD4+ or CD8+ T cells sorted from blood, obtained in a trial of the OX40 agonist ivuxolimab. The receptors were sampled from an adult with an advanced solid tumor such as melanoma, head and neck, liver or kidney cancer.

Only a few counts were recorded for this clone. V gene TRBV19 combines with J gene TRBJ2-7, with 11 nucleotides matching TRBD1. The J segment lost 5 bases and the V segment lost 4 bases, leaving 7 bases of the junction unmatched. Germline lookup yields CDR1 LNHDA and CDR2 SQIVND (reference sequence). CDR3 length: 15 residues. The CDR3 bases are TGTGCCAGTAGTACTGGAGGGACAGGGGGTAACGAGCAGTACTTC. Its translation: CASSTGGTGGNEQYF.

The chain employs TRBV6-6 and TRBJ1-5; weak D call: TRBD1 (5 bases). V was shortened by 6 bases and J by 4 bases, with 10 bases between the two germline ends. This CDR3 region has 13 residues. CDR1 and CDR2 from the germline V gene are MNHNY and SVGAGI (reference sequence). The CDR3 here is CASRQAANQPQHF. The DNA of the CDR3 is TGTGCCAGCAGACAGGCTGCGAATCAGCCCCAGCATTTT.

The chain combines TRBV5-8 with TRBJ1-4, with D possibly matching TRBD1 (5 bases). CDR3 length equals 13 residues. V lost 4 bases and J 8 bases, leaving 12 bases between the germline ends. CDR1 is SGHTS and CDR2 is YDEGEE in the germline V gene. The CDR3 sequence: CASSQRRGEKLFF. The CDR3 DNA reads as TGTGCCAGCAGCCAGAGGAGGGGAGAAAAACTGTTTTTT.

This chain uses TRBV11-2 with TRBJ2-5; D unclear. Germline V gene lookup returns CDR1 SGHAT and CDR2 FQNNGV. V lost 3 bases and J 1 base, leaving 0 bases between the germline ends. The CDR3 extends over 11 amino acids. In DNA form, the CDR3 reads TGTGCCAGCAGCTTCCAAGAGACCCAGTACTTC. Translated, it gives CASSFQETQYF.

The chain carries TRBV19 and TRBJ2-3; 8 nucleotides line up with TRBD1. CDR3 length: 15 residues. V shed 6 bases and J 6 bases; nucleotides not matched to a gene: 11. CDR1 and CDR2 from the germline V gene are LNHDA and SQIVND (reference sequence). The CDR3 protein is CASSHSSTGVDTQYF. The CDR3 DNA reads TGTGCCAGTAGCCACTCTTCGACAGGGGTGGATACGCAGTATTTT.

As for this clone: Germline and junction disagree at one end, which may indicate a read error. This chain connects TRBV18 to TRBJ2-2, with TRBD2 matching over 7 bases. The CDR3 totals 13 residues. The germline V gene encodes CDR1 KGHSH and CDR2 LQKENI. In DNA, the CDR3 is TGTGCCAGCTCACCGGACTTCAGCGGGAAGCTGTTTTTT. It translates to CASSPDFSGKLFF.

The rearrangement uses TRBV6-6 and TRBJ2-5; no clear D. Trimming removed 5 bases at V and 7 bases at J, with 8 bases between. The CDR3 loop spans 11 amino acids. Looked up from germline, CDR1 is MNHNY and CDR2 is SVGAGI (reference sequence). CDR3 nucleotides: TGTGCCAGCAGTATCGGAGTGACCCAGTACTTC. Translating it yields CASSIGVTQYF.

The chain has TRBV28 and TRBJ2-5; D is ambiguous. CDR3 size: 16 residues. Germline CDR1 and CDR2: MDHEN and SYDVKM. V dropped 5 bases and J dropped 5 bases, with 21 bases sitting between them. CDR3 sequence reads: CASSRDRARRRETQYF. DNA for the CDR3: TGTGCCAGCAGTCGAGACCGGGCTCGGCGGCGGGAGACCCAGTACTTC. Drawing the rest from reference TRBV28 and TRBJ2-5, the complete variable domain is DVKVTQSSRYLVKRTGEKVFLECVQDMDHENMFWYRQDPGLGLRLIYFSYDVKMKEKGDIPEGYSVSREKKERFSLILESASTNQTSMYLCASSRDRARRRETQYFGPGTRLLVL.

This clone occurred once. This chain uses TRBV5-1 with TRBJ1-1; D gene ambiguous. The germline V and J ends were trimmed by 0 bases and 3 bases, with 12 bases remaining between them. There are 15 residues in the CDR3. The germline V gene has CDR1 SGHRS and CDR2 YFSETQ. The CDR3 protein is CASSLDPLGYTEAFF. CDR3 bases: TGCGCCAGCAGCTTGGACCCCCTGGGGTACACTGAAGCTTTCTTT.

The CDR3 coding sequence is TGCGCCAGCTCCCTCATGCGGCCGGACACTGAAGCTTTCTTT. It encodes CASSLMRPDTEAFF. This chain links TRBV5-1 with TRBJ1-1, with D unresolved. This CDR3 has 14 amino acids. Germline V gene sequence: CDR1 SGHRS, CDR2 YFSETQ. V was trimmed by 7 bases and J by 3 bases, leaving 16 bases between them.

This chain joins TRBV6-1 and TRBJ2-6; D uncertain. CDR1 MNHNS and CDR2 SASEGT come from the germline V gene. Between the trimmed V and J ends, which lost 4 bases and 4 bases, there was a span of 8 bases. The CDR3 has 14 residues. DNA of the CDR3: TGTGCCAGCAGTGGCCTTGACGGGGCCAACGTCCTGACTTTC. As protein: CASSGLDGANVLTF.

The rearrangement uses TRBV7-8 and TRBJ2-2; no firm D call. The CDR3 contains 11 residues. V was cut by 7 bases and J by 7 bases, with 7 bases left in between. Germline loops: CDR1 SGHVS, CDR2 FQNEAQ. CDR3 sequence: CASTLIGELFF. CDR3 sequence (DNA): TGTGCCAGCACCCTAATCGGGGAGCTGTTTTTT.

The V gene is TRBV5-1, the J gene TRBJ2-1; TRBD2 matches 9 bases. The CDR3 is 18 amino acids. V shed 1 base and J 1 base; nucleotides not matched to a gene: 9. Germline CDR1 and CDR2: SGHRS and YFSETQ. The CDR3 region is CASSLSATSGLSYNEQFF. The CDR3 DNA follows: TGCGCCAGCAGCTTGTCTGCGACTAGCGGATTGTCCTACAATGAGCAGTTCTTC.

In nucleotides, the CDR3 is TGCGCCAGCAGCCTTTGGCCTGGAAACACCATATATTTT. It encodes CASSLWPGNTIYF. This chain links TRBV4-1 with TRBJ1-3, with unresolved D. Germline CDR1 is MGHRA and CDR2 is YSYEKL. The CDR3 has 13 residues. V was shortened by 4 bases and J by 2 bases, with 6 bases between the two germline ends.

This sequence joins TRBV7-3 and TRBJ1-1; 8 nucleotides agree with TRBD1. The CDR3 loop spans 13 amino acids. CDR1 is SGHTA, CDR2 FQGTGA, per germline. Trimming took 8 bases from V and 3 from J; bases not matched to a gene: 5. CDR3 protein: CASAKQGDTEAFF. The CDR3 bases are TGTGCCAGCGCCAAACAGGGGGACACTGAAGCTTTCTTT.

A remark on this clone: The DNA is omitted, as the CDR3 cannot be located on it reliably, and the CDR3 follows TCRdb's listing. This sequence joins TRBV12-1 and TRBJ2-7; TRBD1, as called in the table, went unchecked against the DNA. TRBV12-1 is designated a pseudogene. The CDR3 is made up of 14 amino acids, end residues included. CDR3 amino acids: CASSFGQGTYEQYF.

The V and J genes are TRBV12-5 and TRBJ1-3; D unclear. The V and J ends lost 8 bases and 0 bases respectively, with 11 bases between them. In germline, CDR1 is LGHNT, CDR2 FRNRAP. The CDR3 runs to 14 residues. In DNA form, the CDR3 reads TGTGCTAGTTCCACCCTCCCCTCTGGAAACACCATATATTTT. This sequence encodes CASSTLPSGNTIYF.

The genes are TRBV9 and TRBJ2-5; 9 bases align to TRBD1. Germline assignment: CDR1 SGDLS and CDR2 YYNGEE. This CDR3 is built from 17 residues. V shed 0 bases and J 5 bases; nucleotides not matched to a gene: 11. The CDR3 region is CASSVAYPGQGIETQYF. In nucleotides, the CDR3 is TGTGCCAGCAGCGTAGCTTACCCGGGACAGGGAATTGAGACCCAGTACTTC. The full variable domain, with the rest looked up from reference TRBV9 and TRBJ2-5, is DSGVTQTPKHLITATGQRVTLRCSPRSGDLSVYWYQQSLDQGLQFLIQYYNGEERAKGNILERFSAQQFPDLHSELNLSSLELGDSALYFCASSVAYPGQGIETQYFGPGTRLLVL.

The rearrangement links TRBV6-1 to TRBJ1-5; perhaps TRBD1 as D (5 bases). The germline CDR1 and CDR2 sequences are MNHNS and SASEGT. The CDR3 has 15 amino acids. Trimming pared 7 bases from V and 3 bases from J, leaving 16 bases between. CDR3 sequence (DNA): TGTGCCAGCACGCAAGGGGAGGGAATCAATCAGCCCCAGCATTTT. Protein sequence: CASTQGEGINQPQHF.

The chain carries TRBV6-5 and TRBJ2-2; possible D gene TRBD1, 5 bases. The CDR3 totals 16 residues. Germline CDR1 and CDR2: MNHEY and SVGAGI. Trimming stripped 1 base from V and 5 bases from J, with 14 bases between. The CDR3 nucleotides are TGTGCCAGCAGTTACTATTTCCAGGGTCGGACCGGGGAGCTGTTTTTT. The encoded protein is CASSYYFQGRTGELFF.

J is TRBJ2-7 and V is TRBV27; TRBD2 matches at 14 bases. This CDR3 is 17 amino acids long. Germline V gene data show CDR1 as MNHEY and CDR2 as SMNVEV (reference sequence). After removal of 6 bases from V and 2 bases from J, the junction contained 9 bases not matched to a gene. This CDR3 is CASRSSTSGRVAYEQYF. In DNA, the CDR3 is TGTGCCAGCAGATCCTCGACTAGCGGGAGGGTCGCCTACGAGCAGTACTTC.

The DNA for the CDR3 is TGTGCCAGCAGTTACGGCGGGGGGACTAGCACAGATACGCAGTATTTT. Translated, it gives CASSYGGGTSTDTQYF. This rearrangement joins TRBV6-5 to TRBJ2-3; the match to TRBD2 covers 8 bases. The V gene end was trimmed by 2 bases and the J gene end by 0 bases; junction bases not matched to a gene: 4. Germline assignment: CDR1 MNHEY and CDR2 SVGAGI. This CDR3 has 16 amino acids.

V and J are TRBV11-2 and TRBJ1-3; D remains unclear. V gave up 1 base and J gave up 4 bases, with 11 bases separating them. The CDR3 is made up of 15 amino acids. CDR1 is SGHAT and CDR2 is FQNNGV in the germline V gene. As DNA, the CDR3 is TGTGCCAGCAGCTTAGTTCTTAACCTCGGAAACACCATATATTTT. This codes for CASSLVLNLGNTIYF.

The V gene is TRBV7-9, the J gene TRBJ1-6, with no clear D. The germline V and J ends were trimmed by 3 bases and 7 bases, with 7 bases remaining between them. This CDR3 has 13 amino acids. The germline V gene encodes CDR1 SEHNR and CDR2 FQNEAQ (reference sequence). The CDR3 bases are TGTGCCAGCAGCTTCGGTAGAAATTCACCCCTCCACTTT. Residues: CASSFGRNSPLHF.

The chain recombines TRBV5-4 with TRBJ2-5; 7 nucleotides match TRBD1. Trimming cost V 2 bases and J 1 base; bases outside gene matches: 2. Per the germline V gene, CDR1 is SGHNT and CDR2 is YYREEE (reference sequence). The CDR3 sequence is 14 residues long. CDR3 amino acids: CASSFDRVQETQYF. The CDR3 nucleotides read TGTGCCAGCAGCTTCGACAGGGTCCAAGAGACCCAGTACTTC.

There are a few counts of this clone. This sequence joins TRBV28 and TRBJ2-7; no definite D call. The length of the CDR3 is 13 residues. Germline-derived CDR1 and CDR2 are MDHEN and SYDVKM. V lost 4 bases to trimming and J lost 2 bases, with 9 bases between them. The DNA of the CDR3 is TGTGCCAGCAGTTGGCAAGCCCCCTACGAGCAGTACTTC. It translates to CASSWQAPYEQYF.

The chain recombines TRBV6-6 with TRBJ1-5, with D perhaps TRBD1 (6 bases). The CDR3 sequence is 15 residues long. Trimming cost V 0 bases and J 5 bases, with 11 bases left between them. The germline CDR1 and CDR2 sequences are MNHNY and SVGAGI (reference sequence). The CDR3 DNA reads TGTGCCAGCAGTTACTCAACGACAGGTTATCAGCCCCAGCATTTT. Translating it yields CASSYSTTGYQPQHF.